This T cell receptor beta chain was sequenced for a study of blood T cell repertoires in COVID-19. As for the study in general: Acute and convalescent COVID-19 specimens originated in the United States, Italy and Spain.

TCRdb keeps only in-frame clones here, not all; method: immunoSEQ multiplex PCR. The data contain 390,000 or so clones, more than 75% of them singletons. The V and J ends lost 3 bases and 2 bases respectively, with 8 bases between them. Germline V lookup: CDR1 LNHNV, CDR2 YYDKDF (reference sequence). The CDR3 loop spans 15 amino acids. Seattle cases were enrolled at active infection and followed longitudinally. The chain recombines TRBV15 with TRBJ1-6; weak D call: TRBD1 (6 bases). This clonotype was obtained from a woman aged 25-40 years with COVID-19, enrolled during active disease. The specimen sequenced was peripheral blood. CDR3 coding DNA: TGTGCCACCAGCAGTTGGACAGCCTATAATTCACCCCTCCACTTT. Translating it yields CATSSWTAYNSPLHF.